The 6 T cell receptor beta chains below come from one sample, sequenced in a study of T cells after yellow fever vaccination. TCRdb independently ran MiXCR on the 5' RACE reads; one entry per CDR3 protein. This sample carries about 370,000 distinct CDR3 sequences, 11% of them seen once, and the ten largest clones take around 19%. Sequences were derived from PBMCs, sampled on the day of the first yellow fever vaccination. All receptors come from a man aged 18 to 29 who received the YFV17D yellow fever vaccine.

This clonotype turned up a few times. The DNA for the CDR3 is TGCAGCGTCTACGACAGTGAAGCTTTCTTT. Its translation: CSVYDSEAFF. The chain combines TRBV29-1 with TRBJ1-1; a weak D match, TRBD1 (5 bases). The CDR3 extends over 10 amino acids. Trimming left V 6 bases short and J 7 bases short, with 9 bases between. Germline-derived CDR1 and CDR2 are SQVTM and ANQGSEA.

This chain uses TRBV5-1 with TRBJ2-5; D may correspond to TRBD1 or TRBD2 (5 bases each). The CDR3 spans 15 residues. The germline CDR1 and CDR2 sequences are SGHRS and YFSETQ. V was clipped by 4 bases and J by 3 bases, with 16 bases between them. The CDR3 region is CASSPGTPREETQYF. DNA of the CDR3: TGCGCCAGCAGCCCAGGGACGCCCAGGGAAGAGACCCAGTACTTC. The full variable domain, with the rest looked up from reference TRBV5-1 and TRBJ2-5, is KAGVTQTPRYLIKTRGQQVTLSCSPISGHRSVSWYQQTPGQGLQFLFEYFSETQRNKGNFPGRFSGRQFSNSRSEMNVSTLELGDSALYLCASSPGTPREETQYFGPGTRLLVL.

CDR3 residues: CATWGGSNQPQHF. DNA for the CDR3: TGTGCCACCTGGGGAGGGAGCAATCAGCCCCAGCATTTT. The gene calls are TRBV27 and TRBJ1-5; D is unclear. Germline V lookup: CDR1 MNHEY, CDR2 SMNVEV (reference sequence). The CDR3 is made up of 13 amino acids. The V end lost 10 bases, the J end lost 1 base, and 11 bases lay between the germline ends.

CDR3 in DNA: TGCGCCAGCAGCCGTTCGGGGGGGGCCGGCGGAGCTTTCTTT. Protein product: CASSRSGGAGGAFF. The chain uses TRBV4-1 and TRBJ1-1; weak D call: TRBD1 (6 bases). Trimming pared 4 bases from V and 10 bases from J, leaving 19 bases between. The CDR3 spans 14 residues. Germline V gene sequence: CDR1 MGHRA, CDR2 YSYEKL.

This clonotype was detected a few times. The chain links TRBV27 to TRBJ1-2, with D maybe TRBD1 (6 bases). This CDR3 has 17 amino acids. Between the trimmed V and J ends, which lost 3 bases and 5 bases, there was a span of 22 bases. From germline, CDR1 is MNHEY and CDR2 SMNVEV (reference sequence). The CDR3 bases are TGTGCCAGCAGTTTTCTAGCAGCGGGCAGGGGAGGGTATGGCTACACCTTC. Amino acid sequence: CASSFLAAGRGGYGYTF.

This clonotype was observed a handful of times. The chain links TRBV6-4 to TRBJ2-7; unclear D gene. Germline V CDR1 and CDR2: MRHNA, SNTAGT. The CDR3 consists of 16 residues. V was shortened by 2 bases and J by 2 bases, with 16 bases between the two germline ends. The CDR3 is CASSDPQYSIPYEQYV. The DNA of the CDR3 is TGTGCCAGCAGTGACCCACAGTACAGCATACCCTACGAGCAGTACGTC.